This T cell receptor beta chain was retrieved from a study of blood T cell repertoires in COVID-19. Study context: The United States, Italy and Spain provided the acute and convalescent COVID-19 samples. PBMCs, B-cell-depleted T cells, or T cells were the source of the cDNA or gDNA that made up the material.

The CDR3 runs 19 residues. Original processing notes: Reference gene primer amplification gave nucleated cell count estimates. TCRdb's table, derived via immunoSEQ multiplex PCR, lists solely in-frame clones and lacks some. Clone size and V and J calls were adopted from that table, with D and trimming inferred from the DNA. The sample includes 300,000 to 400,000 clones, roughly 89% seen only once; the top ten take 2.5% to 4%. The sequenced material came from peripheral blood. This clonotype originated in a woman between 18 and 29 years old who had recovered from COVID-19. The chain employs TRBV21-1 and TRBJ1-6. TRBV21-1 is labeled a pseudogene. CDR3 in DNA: TGTGCCAGCAGCAAAGACGCACCCCAAGAGGCATCCTATAATTCACCCCTCCACTTT. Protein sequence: CASSKDAPQEASYNSPLHF.